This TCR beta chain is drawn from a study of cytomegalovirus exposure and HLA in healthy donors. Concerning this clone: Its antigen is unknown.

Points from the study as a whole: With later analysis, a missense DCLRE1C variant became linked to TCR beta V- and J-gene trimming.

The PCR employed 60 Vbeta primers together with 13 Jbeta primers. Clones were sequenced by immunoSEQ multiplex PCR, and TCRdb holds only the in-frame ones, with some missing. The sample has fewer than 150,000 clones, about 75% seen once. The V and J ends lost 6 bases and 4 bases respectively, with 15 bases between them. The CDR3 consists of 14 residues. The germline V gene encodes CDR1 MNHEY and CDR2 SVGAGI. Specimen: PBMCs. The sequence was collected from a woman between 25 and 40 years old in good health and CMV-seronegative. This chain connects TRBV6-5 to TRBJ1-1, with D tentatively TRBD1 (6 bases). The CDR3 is CASRYVRGGTEAFF. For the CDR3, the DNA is TGTGCCAGCAGGTATGTCCGAGGGGGCACTGAAGCTTTCTTT.